The source of this TCR beta chain is a study of regulatory T cells in long-lasting Graves disease. The overall study: Antithyroid drugs had been given to newly diagnosed Graves' patients for under 3 months. Study results and limitations: There was favoring of TRBV28, TRBJ1-2 and TRBJ2-5 in persistent disease.

With iRepertoire HTBI primers and Arm-PCR of CDR3 regions, TCR beta libraries were built. One entry per CDR3 protein, called by TCRdb with MiXCR from the multiplex PCR reads. The sample includes 350,000 to 450,000 distinct CDR3 sequences, under 15% of them seen just once. This clonotype was counted many times. Its antigen is still unknown. Time point meaning: newly diagnosed GD, antithyroid drugs for less than 3 months. Construction of the TCR library relied on RNA isolated from PBMCs. In germline, CDR1 is ENHRY, CDR2 SYGVKD. The CDR3 runs 14 residues. Trimming left V 2 bases short and J 7 bases short, with 12 bases between. These records were also assigned to another study, of T cells in Graves' hyperthyroidism and ophthalmopathy. That paper states: An initial round of RT-PCR targeting the TCR CDR3 relied on the HTBI primer set.

The material was peripheral blood mononuclear cells (PBMCs), obtained at new diagnosis, from a patient treated with antithyroid drugs. This receptor was identified in a woman aged 25 to 45 with Graves disease. The chain combines TRBV10-3 with TRBJ1-5; D unresolved. The CDR3 nucleotides read TGTGCCATCAGTGAGGTTGGAAGCAGGCAGCCCCAGCATTTT. Encoded protein: CAISEVGSRQPQHF.